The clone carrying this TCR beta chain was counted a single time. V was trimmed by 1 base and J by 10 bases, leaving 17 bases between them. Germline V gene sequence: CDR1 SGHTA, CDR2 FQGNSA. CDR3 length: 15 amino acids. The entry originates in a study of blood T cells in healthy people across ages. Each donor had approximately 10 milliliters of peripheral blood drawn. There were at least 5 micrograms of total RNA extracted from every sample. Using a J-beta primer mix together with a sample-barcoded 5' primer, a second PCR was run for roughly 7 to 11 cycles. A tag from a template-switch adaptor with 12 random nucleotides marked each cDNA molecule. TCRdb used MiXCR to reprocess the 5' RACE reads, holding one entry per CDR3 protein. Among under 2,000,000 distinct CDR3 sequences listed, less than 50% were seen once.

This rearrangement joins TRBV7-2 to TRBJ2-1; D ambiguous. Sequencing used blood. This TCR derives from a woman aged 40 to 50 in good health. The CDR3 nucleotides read TGTGCCAGCAGCTTAGAAGTGACTCCCTACCGAGAGCAGTTCTTC. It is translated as CASSLEVTPYREQFF.